This T cell receptor beta chain came from a study of CD8+ T cells in alopecia areata. Findings of the study overall: The study also sequences resident alphabeta T cells of normal skin in scalp samples.

Germline V gives CDR1 SQVTM, CDR2 ANQGSEA. V lost 1 base to trimming and J lost 6 bases, with 13 bases between them. This CDR3 is built from 14 residues. Extracted RNA was reverse transcribed into cDNA, the sequencing template. The data were produced by immunoSEQ multiplex PCR, yet TCRdb's version contains in-frame clones alone and is incomplete. The repertoire consists of fewer than 250,000 clones, with about three fifths occurring once and the leading ten covering 1%. The treatment is: oral pan-JAK inhibitor, 5-10 mg twice daily. Alopecia areata patients gave lesional scalp punch biopsies and peripheral blood samples. A note on this clone: The antigen remains undetermined.

The sequenced sample was CD4+ T cells sorted from blood, obtained at week 24, from a patient treated with tofacitinib. This sequence joins TRBV29-1 and TRBJ2-1; no reliable D call. This TCR was sampled from a human donor with alopecia areata. The CDR3 here is CSVEAELPFNEQFF. The CDR3 nucleotides read TGCAGCGTTGAAGCGGAGCTCCCCTTCAATGAGCAGTTCTTC.